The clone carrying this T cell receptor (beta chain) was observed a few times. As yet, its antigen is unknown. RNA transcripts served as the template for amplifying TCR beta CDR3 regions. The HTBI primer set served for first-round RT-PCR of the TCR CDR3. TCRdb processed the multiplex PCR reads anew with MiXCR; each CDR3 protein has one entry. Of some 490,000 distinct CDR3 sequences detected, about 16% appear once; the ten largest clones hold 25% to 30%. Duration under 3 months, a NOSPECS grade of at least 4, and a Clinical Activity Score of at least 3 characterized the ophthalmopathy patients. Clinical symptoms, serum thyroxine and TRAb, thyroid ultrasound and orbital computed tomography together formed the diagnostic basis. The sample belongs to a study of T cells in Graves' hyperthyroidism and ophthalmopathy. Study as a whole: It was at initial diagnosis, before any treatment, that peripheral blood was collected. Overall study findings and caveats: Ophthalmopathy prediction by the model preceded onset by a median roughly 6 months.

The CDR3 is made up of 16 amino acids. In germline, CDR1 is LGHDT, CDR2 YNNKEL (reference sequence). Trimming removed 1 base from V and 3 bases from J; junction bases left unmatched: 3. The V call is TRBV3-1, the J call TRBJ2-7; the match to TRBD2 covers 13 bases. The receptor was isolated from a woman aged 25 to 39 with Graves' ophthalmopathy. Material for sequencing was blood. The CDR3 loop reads CASSQVRTSGSYEQYF. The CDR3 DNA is TGTGCCAGCAGCCAAGTACGGACTAGCGGGAGCTACGAGCAGTACTTC.